This T cell receptor (beta chain) was captured in a study of T-cell memory formation after mild COVID-19. Broader study findings: Detection of some responders pre-infection suggested pre-existing cross-reactive memory T cells participated.

In TCRdb, the 5' RACE reads were re-called with MiXCR into one record per CDR3 protein. Of 400,000 to 500,000 distinct CDR3 sequences in the sample, roughly 18% were seen once. The V gene lost 4 bases and the J gene lost 4 bases, with 11 bases spanning the gap. The germline V gene has CDR1 SGHRS and CDR2 YFSETQ. The CDR3 has 13 residues. Only a few counts were recorded for this clonotype. Its antigen is not known. This clonotype originated in a man younger than 30 who had mild COVID-19 (a few samples of this study predate the infection). Cell type and time point are not known. The chain combines TRBV5-1 with TRBJ2-5; TRBD2 might be the D (6 bases). Sequencing was performed on PBMCs or a T cell subset sorted from them (not recorded which). The CDR3 sequence is CASSVRGAETQYF. The DNA of the CDR3 is TGCGCCAGCAGCGTGCGGGGAGCAGAGACCCAGTACTTC.